This T cell receptor (beta chain) was sequenced during a study of blood T cell repertoires in COVID-19. Data came from immunoSEQ multiplex PCR; TCRdb stores just in-frame clones and leaves some out. The sample yields 280,000 or so clones, just under 90% seen once. From germline, CDR1 is MDHEN and CDR2 SYDVKM. The CDR3 consists of 14 residues. With V trimmed by 6 bases and J by 8 bases, 10 bases remained unmatched. Individuals aged roughly 18 to 100 years were recruited from approximately 24 US areas. People in the exposed group encountered a COVID-19 case within 2 weeks before entering the study. The gene calls are TRBV28 and TRBJ2-1, with 7 nucleotides matching TRBD1. The TCR originated in a woman aged 50 to 60 who had been exposed to COVID-19. Sequenced material: PBMCs or T cells enriched from blood (not recorded which). The CDR3 is CASRTSGGTYEQFF. CDR3 DNA sequence: TGTGCCAGCAGAACCTCAGGGGGTACCTATGAGCAGTTCTTC.